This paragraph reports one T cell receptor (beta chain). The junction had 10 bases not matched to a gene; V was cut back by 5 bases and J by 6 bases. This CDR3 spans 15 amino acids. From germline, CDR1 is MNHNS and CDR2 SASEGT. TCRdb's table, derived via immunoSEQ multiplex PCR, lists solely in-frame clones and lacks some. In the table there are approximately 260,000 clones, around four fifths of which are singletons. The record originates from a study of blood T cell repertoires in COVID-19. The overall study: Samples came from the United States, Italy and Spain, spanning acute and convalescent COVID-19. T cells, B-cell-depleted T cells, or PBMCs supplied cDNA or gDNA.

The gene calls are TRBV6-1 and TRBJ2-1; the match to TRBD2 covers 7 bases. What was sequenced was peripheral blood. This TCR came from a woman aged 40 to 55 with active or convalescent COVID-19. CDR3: CASSTGTTGINEQFF. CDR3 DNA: TGTGCCAGCAGTACCGGGACTACGGGGATCAATGAGCAGTTCTTC.